The 32 T cell receptor beta chains presented below share a single source sample, sequenced in a study of blood T cells in healthy people across ages (dated by TCRdb to 2014 to 2015). Receptors were amplified or captured by 5' RACE. Sequencing used an Illumina HiSeq 2500. The second PCR ran for roughly 7 to 11 cycles and used a J-beta primer mix along with a sample-barcoded 5' primer. The public sequencing data were trimmed at Q25 with fastp and processed into clonotypes with MiXCR by TCRdb, which kept only in-frame beta chains. Rows are unified per CDR3 protein, each entry keeping the most common DNA and genes. In all, the sample holds 550,000 to 750,000 distinct CDR3 sequences, and roughly 21% of those were seen once. Of the sample, 3% to 4% is held by the ten largest clones. The sample taken for sequencing was blood. These receptors all stem from a man in his 70s in good health.

This clonotype was counted a few times. The chain couples TRBV3-1 to TRBJ1-2, with TRBD1 identical over 7 bases. Per germline, CDR1 LGHDT and CDR2 YNNKEL (reference sequence). Germline trimming cut 2 bases from V and 2 bases from J; bases unmatched to any gene: 2. The CDR3 length is 14 residues. The CDR3 loop is CASSQQGVNYGYTF. CDR3 DNA sequence: TGTGCCAGCAGCCAACAGGGGGTCAACTATGGCTACACCTTC.

The V call is TRBV18, the J call TRBJ1-4; D gene uncertain. The germline gives CDR1 KGHSH, CDR2 LQKENI. The CDR3 is 17 residues long. Trimming left V 6 bases short and J 0 bases short, with 17 bases between. The CDR3 region has the DNA TGTGCCAGCTCGACCAATAAACGCATCGCAACTAATGAAAAACTGTTTTTT. Its translation is CASSTNKRIATNEKLFF.

This sequence joins TRBV4-1 and TRBJ1-2; 10 nucleotides agree with TRBD1. Germline CDR1 MGHRA, CDR2 YSYEKL. With V trimmed by 6 bases and J by 4 bases, 8 bases remained unmatched. This CDR3 is 15 amino acids long. CDR3 DNA: TGCGCCAGCAGACGACAGGGGGCGGTCGGCTATGGCTACACCTTC. Translated, it gives CASRRQGAVGYGYTF.

CDR3 in DNA: TGTGCCAGCAGCGTAGTACCAGGAACTAATGAAAAACTGTTTTTT. It encodes CASSVVPGTNEKLFF. The chain is built from TRBV9 and TRBJ1-4; D unclear. This CDR3 comprises 15 residues. Germline V lookup: CDR1 SGDLS, CDR2 YYNGEE. V gave up 0 bases and J gave up 1 base, with 7 bases separating them.

Comment on this clonotype: It may be a read error: a sequence one base away is much more abundant. The chain employs TRBV7-8 and TRBJ1-1; D unclear. The CDR3 has 15 amino acids. Germline CDR1 reads SGHVS; CDR2 reads FQNEAQ. CDR3 nucleotide sequence: TGTGCCAGCAGCTTAGTACGGAAATCGAACACTGGAGCTTTCTTT. Its translation is CASSLVRKSNTGAFF.

This chain uses TRBV5-4 with TRBJ2-3, with D maybe TRBD2 (5 bases). The CDR3 runs to 19 residues. With 0 bases removed from V and 2 bases from J, the gap between germline ends came to 22 bases. Germline lookup yields CDR1 SGHNT and CDR2 YYREEE (reference sequence). The CDR3 loop reads CASSLAGGGRPGATDTQYF. The CDR3 coding sequence is TGTGCCAGCAGCTTGGCGGGTGGAGGCAGGCCCGGAGCCACAGATACGCAGTATTTT.

Only a few counts were recorded for this clonotype. The rearrangement uses TRBV30 and TRBJ1-6, with a weak D call TRBD1 (5 bases). Germline CDR1 is GTSNPN and CDR2 is SVGIG (reference sequence). CDR3 size: 13 residues. V lost 7 bases and J 4 bases, leaving 11 bases between the germline ends. The CDR3 coding sequence is TGTGCCTCTACGACAGATTATAATTCACCCCTCCACTTT. This codes for CASTTDYNSPLHF.

V usage is TRBV20-1 and J usage is TRBJ2-3; the D is unclear. Germline values: CDR1 DFQATT, CDR2 SNEGSKA (reference sequence). V gave up 3 bases and J gave up 4 bases, with 8 bases separating them. The CDR3 has 12 amino acids. The CDR3: CSASLGPDTQYF. The DNA for the CDR3 is TGCAGTGCTAGTCTTGGGCCAGATACGCAGTATTTT.

This clonotype came up a few times. The chain is built from TRBV6-2 or TRBV6-3 and TRBJ2-2; tentatively, D is TRBD2 (6 bases). Trimming stripped 6 bases from V and 5 bases from J, with 13 bases between. From germline, CDR1 is MNHEY and CDR2 SVGEGT. CDR3 length equals 14 residues. CDR3 in DNA: TGTGCCAGCAGATACGGAGGGGAAACCGGGGAGCTGTTTTTT. This translates into CASRYGGETGELFF.

This chain uses TRBV5-1 with TRBJ2-6; D remains unclear. The CDR3 spans 15 residues. V lost 4 bases and J 3 bases, leaving 11 bases between the germline ends. Germline CDR1 and CDR2: SGHRS and YFSETQ. CDR3 loop: CASSPFGFGANVLTF. The CDR3, as DNA: TGCGCCAGCAGCCCCTTTGGTTTTGGGGCCAACGTCCTGACTTTC.

The chain uses TRBV10-3 and TRBJ1-4, with a weak D call TRBD1 (6 bases). Per germline, CDR1 ENHRY and CDR2 SYGVKD. This CDR3 spans 12 amino acids. Trimming left V 6 bases short and J 10 bases short, with 12 bases between. The CDR3 nucleotides are TGTGCCATCAGCGGGATGGACAGAAAACTGTTTTTT. Translating gives CAISGMDRKLFF.

The chain joins TRBV20-1 to TRBJ2-1; 11 bases are shared with TRBD2. Germline lookup yields CDR1 DFQATT and CDR2 SNEGSKA (reference sequence). V dropped 0 bases and J dropped 7; count of bases not matched to a gene: 5. This CDR3 is 15 amino acids long. CDR3: CSARETSGSLNEQFF. The CDR3 region has the DNA TGCAGTGCTAGAGAAACTAGCGGGAGTTTGAATGAGCAGTTCTTC.

This clonotype was observed a handful of times. Its ends do not fully match the called genes, so a read error is possible. This chain uses TRBV7-2 with TRBJ2-5, with D hard to call. This CDR3 has 12 residues. Germline CDR1 reads SGHTA; CDR2 reads FQGNSA. DNA of the CDR3: TGTGCCAGCAACTTAGGCGAATTCGGGCAGTACTTC. The encoded protein is CASNLGEFGQYF.

The chain couples TRBV20-1 to TRBJ1-2; D is undetermined. Between the trimmed V and J ends, which lost 5 bases and 3 bases, there was a span of 13 bases. This CDR3 region has 13 residues. The germline V gene encodes CDR1 DFQATT and CDR2 SNEGSKA (reference sequence). The CDR3 reads CSASTDGDYGYTF. CDR3 nucleotides: TGCAGTGCTTCAACAGACGGAGACTATGGCTACACCTTC.

This clonotype was found a few times. This chain links TRBV6-1 with TRBJ2-7; D remains unclear. The CDR3 sequence is 16 residues long. Germline V CDR1 and CDR2: MNHNS, SASEGT. V lost 0 bases and J 3 bases, leaving 15 bases between the germline ends. CDR3 bases: TGTGCCAGCAGTGAAGCTCTCTCTTCTCTAGGCTACGAGCAGTACTTC. It specifies CASSEALSSLGYEQYF.

The chain uses TRBV20-1 and TRBJ2-1; D is unclear. Germline V lookup: CDR1 DFQATT, CDR2 SNEGSKA (reference sequence). Trimming shortened V by 6 bases and J by 0 bases, and 18 bases separated the two germline ends. The CDR3 length is 16 residues. The DNA of the CDR3 is TGCAGTGCCCCAAGGAGAGGCCAGAGCTCCTACAATGAGCAGTTCTTC. The encoded protein is CSAPRRGQSSYNEQFF.

The CDR3 DNA reads TGTGCCAGCAGCATCCCAGGGGGCGGTTCGATCACTGAAGCTTTCTTT. It codes for CASSIPGGGSITEAFF. This chain connects TRBV7-9 to TRBJ1-1; 8 nucleotides agree with TRBD1. In germline, CDR1 is SEHNR, CDR2 FQNEAQ (reference sequence). Trimming cost V 5 bases and J 4 bases; bases outside gene matches: 12. This CDR3 is 16 amino acids long.

The chain joins TRBV5-1 to TRBJ1-1; no firm D call. V was cut by 3 bases and J by 1 base, with 7 bases left in between. The CDR3 has 13 residues. Looked up from germline, CDR1 is SGHRS and CDR2 is YFSETQ. DNA of the CDR3: TGCGCCAGCAGCTGGAGCCAGAACACTGAAGCTTTCTTT. It is translated as CASSWSQNTEAFF.

The chain has TRBV5-1 and TRBJ2-6; tentative D call: TRBD1 (6 bases). Germline V gene lookup returns CDR1 SGHRS and CDR2 YFSETQ. The V and J ends lost 4 bases and 0 bases respectively, with 11 bases between them. This CDR3 is 16 amino acids long. DNA for the CDR3: TGCGCCAGCAGCCCCAGGGGTCCCTCTGGGGCCAACGTCCTGACTTTC. This gives the protein CASSPRGPSGANVLTF. The whole variable domain, remainder taken from reference TRBV5-1 and TRBJ2-6, is KAGVTQTPRYLIKTRGQQVTLSCSPISGHRSVSWYQQTPGQGLQFLFEYFSETQRNKGNFPGRFSGRQFSNSRSEMNVSTLELGDSALYLCASSPRGPSGANVLTFGAGSRLTVL.

This clonotype was counted only a few times. The chain couples TRBV3-1 to TRBJ1-6; D gene uncertain. The CDR3 has 14 amino acids. Trimming cost V 3 bases and J 4 bases, with 7 bases left between them. Per germline, CDR1 LGHDT and CDR2 YNNKEL (reference sequence). Written as DNA, the CDR3 is TGTGCCAGCAGCCAGAACAGTTATAATTCACCCCTCCACTTT. This encodes CASSQNSYNSPLHF.

The chain is built from TRBV10-3 and TRBJ1-5; D is undetermined. Germline V gives CDR1 ENHRY, CDR2 SYGVKD. The germline V and J ends were trimmed by 10 bases and 0 bases, with 7 bases remaining between them. The length of the CDR3 is 12 residues. The CDR3 is CAKDYSNQPQHF. Written as DNA, the CDR3 is TGTGCCAAGGATTATAGCAATCAGCCCCAGCATTTT.

Of note for this clonotype: A junction boundary mismatches the germline segment, possibly from a read error. The V and J genes are TRBV20-1 and TRBJ1-4; D gene uncertain. This CDR3 has 15 residues. The V gene's germline CDR1 is DFQATT and CDR2 SNEGSKA (reference sequence). The CDR3 DNA follows: TGCAGTGCTAGAGATGGAACCGGGAGCAATGGAAAACTGTTTTTT. Its protein is CSARDGTGSNGKLFF.

The chain combines TRBV28 with TRBJ2-4, with D maybe TRBD1 (5 bases). This CDR3 spans 15 amino acids. V shed 1 base and J shed 3 bases, with 10 bases lying between them. Per germline, CDR1 MDHEN and CDR2 SYDVKM. The CDR3 DNA reads TGTGCCAGCAGTTTATCTAGACAGAACAAAAACATTCAGTACTTC. Its protein is CASSLSRQNKNIQYF.

The chain is built from TRBV2 and TRBJ1-2; D is possibly TRBD1 (6 bases). CDR1 and CDR2 from the germline V gene are SNHLY and FYNNEI. This CDR3 has 10 residues. Trimming took 7 bases from V and 10 from J, leaving 10 bases between them. CDR3 DNA sequence: TGTGCCAGCAAACAGGGCGCCTACACCTTC. Translation: CASKQGAYTF.

In its sample, this clonotype was seen a few times. V usage is TRBV2 and J usage is TRBJ2-3; unclear D gene. Germline lookup yields CDR1 SNHLY and CDR2 FYNNEI. Trimming cost V 6 bases and J 6 bases, with 16 bases left between them. The CDR3 runs to 14 residues. CDR3 bases: TGTGCCAGCAGCCAATTTCCCCCCCCGGATACGCAGTATTTT. Residues: CASSQFPPPDTQYF.

The J gene is TRBJ1-2, the V gene TRBV5-1; a weak D match, TRBD1 (5 bases). This CDR3 comprises 14 residues. Between the trimmed V and J ends, which lost 0 bases and 4 bases, there was a span of 10 bases. The germline V gene has CDR1 SGHRS and CDR2 YFSETQ. The CDR3 sequence: CASSLATGLYGYTF. The CDR3 region has the DNA TGCGCCAGCAGCTTGGCTACAGGACTCTATGGCTACACCTTC.

The rearrangement uses TRBV5-1 and TRBJ2-5, with 10 bases aligning to TRBD1. This CDR3 has 15 residues. Trimming removed 1 base from V and 3 bases from J; junction bases left unmatched: 3. Germline CDR1 and CDR2: SGHRS and YFSETQ. The DNA for the CDR3 is TGCGCCAGCAGCTTGCACGGGACAGGGGAAGAGACCCAGTACTTC. The encoded protein is CASSLHGTGEETQYF.

The chain links TRBV7-9 to TRBJ2-5; TRBD2 agrees at 8 bases. The J call may be faulty, since TRBJ2-1 better matches the DNA end. The germline V gene encodes CDR1 SEHNR and CDR2 FQNEAQ (reference sequence). The CDR3 spans 15 residues. CDR3: CASSLTGTRDNEQFF. The DNA for the CDR3 is TGTGCCAGCAGCTTAACCGGGACTAGAGATAATGAGCAGTTCTTC.

The chain links TRBV3-1 to TRBJ2-2; D is ambiguous. Germline V CDR1 and CDR2: LGHDT, YNNKEL (reference sequence). This CDR3 has 13 amino acids. V was trimmed by 4 bases and J by 4 bases, leaving 7 bases between them. The chain's CDR3 is CASSPTITGELFF. The CDR3, as DNA: TGTGCCAGCAGCCCAACTATCACCGGGGAGCTGTTTTTT.

The V gene is TRBV12-3 or TRBV12-4, the J gene TRBJ2-1, with a possible D match to TRBD2 (5 bases). V lost 2 bases and J lost 2, with 13 bases in between. This CDR3 comprises 16 residues. CDR3 sequence: CASSLSGSGTYNEQFF. CDR3 nucleotide sequence: TGTGCCAGCAGTTTAAGTGGGAGCGGAACCTACAATGAGCAGTTCTTC.

This clonotype occurred a few times. The V gene is TRBV20-1, the J gene TRBJ1-5; D call uncertain. Germline CDR1 reads DFQATT; CDR2 reads SNEGSKA (reference sequence). The length of the CDR3 is 15 residues. V lost 3 bases and J 0 bases, leaving 12 bases between the germline ends. CDR3 protein: CSASSARYSNQPQHF. DNA for the CDR3: TGCAGTGCTAGCAGTGCGAGATATAGCAATCAGCCCCAGCATTTT.

This clonotype came up a few times. The chain is built from TRBV27 and TRBJ2-5; D gene uncertain. Judging by the DNA end, TRBJ2-7 fits better; the J call may be wrong. The germline V gene has CDR1 MNHEY and CDR2 SMNVEV (reference sequence). This CDR3 has 14 amino acids. CDR3 sequence reads: CASSLSHLAYEQYF. CDR3 coding DNA: TGTGCCAGCAGTTTAAGTCATCTAGCCTACGAGCAGTACTTC.